The clone carrying this T cell receptor (beta chain) was seen a few times. The sample originates from a study of T cells after yellow fever vaccination. Researchers made TCR cDNA using 5'RACE template switching, and this step added a universal primer site and UMIs. Each CDR3 protein gets one entry after TCRdb re-called the 5' RACE reads with MiXCR. The sample has about 230,000 distinct CDR3 sequences; 5.5% to 8.5% are singletons. CDR1 and CDR2 (germline): MDHEN, SYDVKM. The CDR3 is made up of 15 amino acids. Trimming cost V 6 bases and J 5 bases; bases outside gene matches: 7. The chain combines TRBV28 with TRBJ2-1; 10 bases are shared with TRBD2. This TCR was recovered from a young man who received the YFV17D yellow fever vaccine. The sample here was CD4+ T cells sorted from PBMCs, taken on the day of the yellow fever booster vaccination. CDR3 sequence (DNA): TGTGCCAGCAGCCGAGGGACTAGCGTTAACAATGAGCAGTTCTTC. It encodes CASSRGTSVNNEQFF.